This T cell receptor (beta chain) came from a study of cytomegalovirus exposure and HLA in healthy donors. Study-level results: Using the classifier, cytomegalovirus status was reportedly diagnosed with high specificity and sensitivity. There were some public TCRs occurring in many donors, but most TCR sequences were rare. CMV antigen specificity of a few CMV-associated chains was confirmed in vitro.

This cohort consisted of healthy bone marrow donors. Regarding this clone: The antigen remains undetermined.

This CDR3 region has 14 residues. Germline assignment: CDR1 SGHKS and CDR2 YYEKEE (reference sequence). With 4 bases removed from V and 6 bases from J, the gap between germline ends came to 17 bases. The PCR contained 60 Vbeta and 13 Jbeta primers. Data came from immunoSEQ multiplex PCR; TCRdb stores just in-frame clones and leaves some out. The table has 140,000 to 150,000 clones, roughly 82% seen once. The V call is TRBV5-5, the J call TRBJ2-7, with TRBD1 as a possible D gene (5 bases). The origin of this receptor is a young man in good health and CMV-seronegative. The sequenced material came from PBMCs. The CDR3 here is CASSPAGHPLEQYF. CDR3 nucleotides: TGTGCCAGCAGCCCGGCCGGACATCCTCTCGAGCAGTACTTC.